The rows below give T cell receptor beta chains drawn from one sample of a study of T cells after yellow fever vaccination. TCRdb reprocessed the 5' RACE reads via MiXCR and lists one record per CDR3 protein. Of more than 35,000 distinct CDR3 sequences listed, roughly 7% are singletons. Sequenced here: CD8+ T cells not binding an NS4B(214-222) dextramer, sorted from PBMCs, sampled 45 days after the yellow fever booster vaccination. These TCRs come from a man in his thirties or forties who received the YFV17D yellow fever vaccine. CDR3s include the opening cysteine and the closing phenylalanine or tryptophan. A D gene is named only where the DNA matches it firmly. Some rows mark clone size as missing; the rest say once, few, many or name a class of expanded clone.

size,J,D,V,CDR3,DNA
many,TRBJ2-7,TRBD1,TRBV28,CASSFYKQGVSEQYF,TGTGCCAGCAGTTTTTATAAACAGGGGGTTTCCGAGCAGTACTTC
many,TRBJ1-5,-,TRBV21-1,CASSASPGGNQPQHF,TGTGCCAGCAGCGCCTCGCCAGGGGGCAATCAGCCCCAGCATTTT
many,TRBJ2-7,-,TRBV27,CASSPTGAYEQYF,TGTGCCAGCAGTCCCACCGGGGCCTACGAGCAGTACTTC
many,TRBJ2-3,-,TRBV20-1,CSAPWLSTDTQYF,TGCAGTGCCCCCTGGCTAAGCACAGATACGCAGTATTTT
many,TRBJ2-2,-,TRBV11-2,CASSLTRTGELFF,TGTGCCAGCAGCTTAACCCGGACCGGGGAGCTGTTTTTT
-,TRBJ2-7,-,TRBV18,CASSPFPTYEQYF,TGTGCCAGCTCACCTTTCCCGACTTACGAGCAGTACTTC
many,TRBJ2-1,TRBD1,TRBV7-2,CASSITGGAYNEQFF,TGTGCCAGCAGCATTACAGGGGGCGCTTACAATGAGCAGTTCTTC
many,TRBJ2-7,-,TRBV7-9,CASRPQDLGEQYF,TGTGCCAGCAGACCACAGGACTTGGGCGAGCAGTACTTC
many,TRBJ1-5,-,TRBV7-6,CASSLAGRGDQPQHF,TGTGCCAGCAGCTTAGCTGGTCGCGGGGATCAGCCCCAGCATTTT
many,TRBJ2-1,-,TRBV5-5,CASSLSTGASYNEQFF,TGTGCCAGCAGCTTGTCCACGGGAGCCTCCTACAATGAGCAGTTCTTC
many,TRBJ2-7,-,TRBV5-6,CASSLDQGTYEQYF,TGTGCCAGCAGCTTGGATCAGGGAACCTACGAGCAGTACTTC
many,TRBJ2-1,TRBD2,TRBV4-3,CASSQETTSGSYNEQFF,TGCGCCAGCAGCCAAGAAACAACTAGCGGGAGCTACAATGAGCAGTTCTTC
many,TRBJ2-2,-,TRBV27,CASSAMRLVSPTVGELFF,TGTGCCAGCAGTGCGATGCGACTAGTATCCCCTACGGTCGGGGAGCTGTTTTTT
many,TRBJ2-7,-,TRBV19,CASSDLTDYEQYF,TGTGCCAGTAGTGACTTGACAGACTACGAGCAGTACTTC
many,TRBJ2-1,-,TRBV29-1,CSVFGGRNEQFF,TGCAGCGTTTTCGGCGGGCGCAATGAGCAGTTCTTC